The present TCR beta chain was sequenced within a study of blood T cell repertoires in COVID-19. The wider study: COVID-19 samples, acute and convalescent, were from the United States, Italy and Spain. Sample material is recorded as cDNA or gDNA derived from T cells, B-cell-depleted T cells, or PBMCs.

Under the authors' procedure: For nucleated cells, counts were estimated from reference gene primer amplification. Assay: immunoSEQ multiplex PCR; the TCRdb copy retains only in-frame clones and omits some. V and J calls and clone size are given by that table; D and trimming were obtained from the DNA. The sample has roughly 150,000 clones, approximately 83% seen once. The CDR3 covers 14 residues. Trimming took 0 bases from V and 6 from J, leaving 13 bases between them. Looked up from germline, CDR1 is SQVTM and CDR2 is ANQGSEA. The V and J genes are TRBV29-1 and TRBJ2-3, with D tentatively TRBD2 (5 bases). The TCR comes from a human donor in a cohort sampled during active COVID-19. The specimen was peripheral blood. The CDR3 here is CSVEDRDYGDTQYF. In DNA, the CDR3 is TGCAGCGTTGAAGATCGAGACTACGGGGATACGCAGTATTTT.